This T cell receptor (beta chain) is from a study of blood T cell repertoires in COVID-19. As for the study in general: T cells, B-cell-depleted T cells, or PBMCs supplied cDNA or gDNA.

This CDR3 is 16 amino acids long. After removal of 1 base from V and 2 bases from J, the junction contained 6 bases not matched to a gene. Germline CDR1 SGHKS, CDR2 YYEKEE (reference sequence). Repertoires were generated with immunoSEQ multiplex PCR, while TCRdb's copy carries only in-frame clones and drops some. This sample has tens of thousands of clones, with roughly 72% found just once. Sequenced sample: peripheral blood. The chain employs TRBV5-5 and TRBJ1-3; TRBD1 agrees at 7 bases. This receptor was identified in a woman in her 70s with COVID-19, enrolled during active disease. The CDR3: CASSLSQGMTGNTIYF. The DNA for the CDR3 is TGTGCCAGCAGCTTGTCACAGGGGATGACTGGAAACACCATATATTTT.